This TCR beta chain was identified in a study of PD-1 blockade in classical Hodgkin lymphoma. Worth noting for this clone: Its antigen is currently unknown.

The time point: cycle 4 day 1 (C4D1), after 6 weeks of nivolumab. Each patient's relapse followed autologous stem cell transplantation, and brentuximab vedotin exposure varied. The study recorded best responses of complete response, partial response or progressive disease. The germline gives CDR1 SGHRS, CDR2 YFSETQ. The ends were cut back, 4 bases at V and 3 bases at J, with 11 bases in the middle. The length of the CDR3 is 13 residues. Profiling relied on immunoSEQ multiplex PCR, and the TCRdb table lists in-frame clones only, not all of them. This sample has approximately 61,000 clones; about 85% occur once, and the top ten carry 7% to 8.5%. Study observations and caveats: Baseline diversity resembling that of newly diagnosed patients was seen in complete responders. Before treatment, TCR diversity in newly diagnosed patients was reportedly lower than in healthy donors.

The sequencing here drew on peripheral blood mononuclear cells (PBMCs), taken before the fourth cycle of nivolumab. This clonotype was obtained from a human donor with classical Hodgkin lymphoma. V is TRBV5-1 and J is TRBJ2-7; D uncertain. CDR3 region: CASSTPEVYEQYF. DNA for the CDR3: TGCGCCAGCAGCACACCAGAAGTCTACGAGCAGTACTTC.